What follows are 25 T cell receptor beta chains derived from one specimen sequenced in a study of blood T cells in healthy people across ages. A second PCR, run for roughly 7 to 11 cycles, used a sample-barcoded 5' primer plus a J-beta primer mix. TCRdb processed the 5' RACE reads anew with MiXCR; each CDR3 protein has one entry. The sample includes 1.5 million to 2 million distinct CDR3 sequences, roughly 52% of them seen just once. Sequenced: blood. These receptors came from a woman aged 40 to 55 in good health.

About this clonotype itself: A junction boundary mismatches the germline segment, possibly from a read error. The J gene is TRBJ1-5, the V gene TRBV12-3 or TRBV12-4; TRBD1 aligns across 7 bases. This CDR3 region has 17 residues. The DNA for the CDR3 is TGTGCCAGCAGCCATCCCTTGGACAGGTTTGAAAATCAGCCCCGGCATTTT. Translating it yields CASSHPLDRFENQPRHF.

The count of this clonotype is one. The chain recombines TRBV9 with TRBJ2-2; 8 bases map to TRBD2. The CDR3 runs 16 residues. Trimming took 0 bases from V and 4 from J; bases not matched to a gene: 5. Germline CDR1 and CDR2: SGDLS and YYNGEE. CDR3 region: CASSVGGTSFTGELFF. Written as DNA, the CDR3 is TGTGCCAGCAGCGTAGGCGGGACTAGTTTCACCGGGGAGCTGTTTTTT.

This clonotype came up a few times. V is TRBV20-1 and J is TRBJ2-1; a possible D gene is TRBD1 (5 bases). Between the trimmed V and J ends, which lost 6 bases and 7 bases, there was a span of 16 bases. Germline CDR1 reads DFQATT; CDR2 reads SNEGSKA (reference sequence). This CDR3 region has 13 residues. CDR3 in DNA: TGCAGTGCAGCGAATAACAGGCTAAATGAGCAGTTCTTC. It is translated as CSAANNRLNEQFF.

This clonotype was observed a few times. The chain combines TRBV4-3 with TRBJ2-3; D not certain. Between the trimmed V and J ends, which lost 4 bases and 4 bases, there was a span of 18 bases. From germline, CDR1 is LGHNA and CDR2 YSLEER. This CDR3 is built from 16 residues. CDR3 residues: CASSRNWAELSDTQYF. In nucleotides, the CDR3 is TGCGCCAGCAGCCGTAATTGGGCAGAACTCTCAGATACGCAGTATTTT.

This clonotype came up a few times. The CDR3 loop reads CSATRGTAAGKTQYF. The CDR3 DNA is TGCAGTGCTACGAGAGGGACAGCCGCTGGGAAGACCCAGTACTTC. V is TRBV20-1 and J is TRBJ2-5, with TRBD1 identical over 7 bases. The CDR3 is made up of 15 amino acids. Germline CDR1 and CDR2: DFQATT and SNEGSKA (reference sequence). V gave up 4 bases and J gave up 6 bases; unmatched junction bases: 14.

As for this clonotype: A junction boundary mismatches the germline segment, possibly from a read error. The V and J genes are TRBV6-5 and TRBJ2-1, with 13 bases that match TRBD2. The CDR3 sequence is 15 residues long. CDR1 MNHEY and CDR2 SVGAGI come from the germline V gene. In DNA form, the CDR3 reads TGTGCCGGCAGTCCGTGGACTAGCGGGGGAAATGAGCAGTTCTTC. It yields the protein CAGSPWTSGGNEQFF.

The rearrangement links TRBV10-3 to TRBJ2-6, with 7 bases lining up with TRBD2. The J segment lost 1 base and the V segment lost 6 bases, leaving 6 bases of the junction unmatched. Germline assignment: CDR1 ENHRY and CDR2 SYGVKD. CDR3 length: 16 residues. CDR3 amino acids: CAISLGGLSGANVLTF. The DNA for the CDR3 is TGTGCCATCAGCCTCGGGGGGTTATCTGGGGCCAACGTCCTGACTTTC.

CDR3 nucleotide sequence: TGCAGTACTCCTCGAGGGGGACAGAGATACAATGAGCAGTTCTTC. Amino acid sequence: CSTPRGGQRYNEQFF. The chain links TRBV20-1 to TRBJ2-1; TRBD1 aligns across 7 bases. Trimming cost V 8 bases and J 4 bases; bases outside gene matches: 14. Germline V gene lookup returns CDR1 DFQATT and CDR2 SNEGSKA (reference sequence). The CDR3 is 15 residues long.

This sequence joins TRBV27 and TRBJ1-5, with D unresolved. The CDR3 contains 15 residues. V lost 4 bases to trimming and J lost 6 bases, with 16 bases between them. The germline V gene encodes CDR1 MNHEY and CDR2 SMNVEV (reference sequence). Here the CDR3 reads CASSWGAGKFQPQHF. CDR3 bases: TGTGCCAGCAGTTGGGGTGCCGGGAAATTTCAGCCCCAGCATTTT.

V gene TRBV28 combines with J gene TRBJ2-1; 8 nucleotides line up with TRBD2. Unmatched junction bases numbered 7, after V lost 4 bases and J lost 5 bases. Germline V gene data show CDR1 as MDHEN and CDR2 as SYDVKM. The CDR3 consists of 15 residues. The CDR3 reads CASSSPAAGDNEQFF. In DNA, the CDR3 is TGTGCCAGCAGTTCCCCCGCAGCGGGGGACAATGAGCAGTTCTTC.

In this sample, this clonotype turned up a few times. The rearrangement links TRBV20-1 to TRBJ1-2, with TRBD1 matching 8 bases. CDR1 is DFQATT and CDR2 is SNEGSKA in the germline V gene (reference sequence). The CDR3 extends over 12 amino acids. V dropped 6 bases and J dropped 8; count of bases not matched to a gene: 8. The CDR3 is CSAPQGARGYTF. In DNA, the CDR3 is TGCAGTGCACCCCAGGGGGCTCGGGGCTACACCTTC.

The rearrangement uses TRBV28 and TRBJ2-4, with a possible D match to TRBD1 (6 bases). Matching the DNA end better, TRBJ2-7 makes the J call doubtful. The germline V gene encodes CDR1 MDHEN and CDR2 SYDVKM. The CDR3 loop spans 14 amino acids. The CDR3 nucleotides are TGTGCCAGCAGTGTTACACAGGGACCCTACGAGCAGTACTTC. Amino acids: CASSVTQGPYEQYF.

This clonotype has a handful of counts. The chain uses TRBV20-1 and TRBJ2-5, with 7 bases identical to TRBD1. The DNA end is more similar to TRBJ2-7, so the J call may be wrong. The CDR3 runs 13 residues. The germline V gene has CDR1 DFQATT and CDR2 SNEGSKA (reference sequence). The CDR3 DNA sequence: TGCAGTGCTAGGCTCGGGACAGACTACGAGCAGTACTTC. Translation gives CSARLGTDYEQYF.

The chain recombines TRBV2 with TRBJ2-5, with 8 bases matching TRBD1. The germline V gene encodes CDR1 SNHLY and CDR2 FYNNEI. This CDR3 is built from 16 residues. Trimming took 2 bases from V and 1 from J; bases not matched to a gene: 6. The CDR3 DNA is TGTGCCAGCAGTGAATGGGCAGGGGGCGGCCAAGAGACCCAGTACTTC. Translation gives CASSEWAGGGQETQYF.

CDR3 sequence reads: CASSLVWQLNTIYF. CDR3 bases: TGTGCCAGCAGTTTAGTCTGGCAGTTAAACACCATATATTTT. V usage is TRBV12-3 or TRBV12-4 and J usage is TRBJ1-3; D unresolved. The CDR3 has 14 amino acids. V was cut by 1 base and J by 6 bases, with 10 bases left in between.

The chain employs TRBV6-2 or TRBV6-3 and TRBJ2-7; perhaps D is TRBD1 or TRBD2 (7 bases each). CDR3 length: 14 amino acids. Trimming took off 6 bases at V and 0 bases at J, with 12 bases between the two ends. Germline V gene data show CDR1 as MNHEY and CDR2 as SVGEGT. The CDR3 sequence: CASRIRGGSYEQYF. The CDR3 region has the DNA TGTGCCAGCAGGATCAGGGGGGGCTCCTACGAGCAGTACTTC.

The chain joins TRBV4-3 to TRBJ1-6, with D uncertain. The CDR3 length is 13 residues. Germline CDR1 is LGHNA and CDR2 is YSLEER. V was pared by 0 bases and J by 7 bases, with 4 bases between. CDR3 sequence: CASSQDTNSPLHF. The CDR3 nucleotides read TGCGCCAGCAGCCAAGATACGAATTCACCCCTCCACTTT.

This clonotype was picked up a small number of times. The chain is built from TRBV27 and TRBJ2-7; D may match TRBD1 or TRBD2 (5 bases each). Trimming took off 2 bases at V and 10 bases at J, with 9 bases between the two ends. This CDR3 has 11 amino acids. Germline V gene sequence: CDR1 MNHEY, CDR2 SMNVEV (reference sequence). The CDR3 DNA reads TGTGCCAGCAGTTTAGGGACGGACCAGTACTTC. Its translation: CASSLGTDQYF.

This chain uses TRBV5-1 with TRBJ2-7, with 7 bases lining up with TRBD1. The CDR3 sequence is 14 residues long. The J segment lost 6 bases and the V segment lost 0 bases, leaving 6 bases of the junction unmatched. Germline CDR1 reads SGHRS; CDR2 reads YFSETQ. CDR3 in DNA: TGCGCCAGCAGCTTGGACAGGGGCCAGGGCGAGCAGTACTTC. Its translation: CASSLDRGQGEQYF. The variable domain in full, with the rest retrieved from reference TRBV5-1 and TRBJ2-7, is KAGVTQTPRYLIKTRGQQVTLSCSPISGHRSVSWYQQTPGQGLQFLFEYFSETQRNKGNFPGRFSGRQFSNSRSEMNVSTLELGDSALYLCASSLDRGQGEQYFGPGTRLTVT.

This chain connects TRBV27 to TRBJ2-7, with D perhaps matching TRBD2 (6 bases). Trimming cost V 8 bases and J 2 bases, with 10 bases left between them. The germline CDR1 and CDR2 sequences are MNHEY and SMNVEV (reference sequence). This CDR3 is 12 amino acids long. The CDR3 protein is CASAGEAYEQYF. In DNA, the CDR3 is TGTGCCAGCGCCGGGGAGGCCTACGAGCAGTACTTC.

The rearrangement joins TRBV5-6 to TRBJ2-7; no firm D call. This CDR3 region has 15 residues. The germline gives CDR1 SGHDT, CDR2 YYEEEE. Trimming shortened V by 3 bases and J by 2 bases, and 15 bases separated the two germline ends. The CDR3 reads CASSSLLRYTYEQYF. DNA of the CDR3: TGTGCCAGCAGCTCGCTCCTTAGGTACACCTACGAGCAGTACTTC. The full variable domain, with the rest looked up from reference TRBV5-6 and TRBJ2-7, is DAGVTQSPTHLIKTRGQQVTLRCSPKSGHDTVSWYQQALGQGPQFIFQYYEEEERQRGNFPDRFSGHQFPNYSSELNVNALLLGDSALYLCASSSLLRYTYEQYFGPGTRLTVT.

The chain uses TRBV20-1 and TRBJ1-1; no definite D call. The V end was cut by 1 base, the J end by 4 bases, with 13 bases between. The CDR3 runs to 14 residues. The germline V gene has CDR1 DFQATT and CDR2 SNEGSKA (reference sequence). CDR3 in DNA: TGCAGTGCTAGAGTTCCCCGAGGCGTCACTGAAGCTTTCTTT. This translates into CSARVPRGVTEAFF.

This clonotype has a count of ten or more. This sequence joins TRBV9 and TRBJ2-5, with 11 bases identical to TRBD2. With V trimmed by 0 bases and J by 2 bases, 15 bases remained unmatched. CDR3 size: 20 residues. Germline CDR1 SGDLS, CDR2 YYNGEE. The CDR3 region has the DNA TGTGCCAGCAGCGTAGCCCCAAGTCAGCTAGCGGGGGGAAAGCAAGAGACCCAGTACTTC. It is translated as CASSVAPSQLAGGKQETQYF.

The CDR3 is CASSGPGTGPYEQYF. In DNA form, the CDR3 reads TGTGCCAGCAGCGGACCCGGGACAGGGCCCTACGAGCAGTACTTC. J is TRBJ2-7 and V is TRBV5-6; TRBD1 aligns across 9 bases. The V gene's germline CDR1 is SGHDT and CDR2 YYEEEE. V lost 4 bases, J lost 2 bases, and 7 bases stayed unmatched. The CDR3 has 15 amino acids.

This rearrangement joins TRBV29-1 to TRBJ1-2, with TRBD1 as a possible D gene (6 bases). The CDR3 is made up of 14 amino acids. Trimming pared 1 base from V and 3 bases from J, leaving 12 bases between. Looked up from germline, CDR1 is SQVTM and CDR2 is ANQGSEA. CDR3 nucleotide sequence: TGCAGCGTTGAAGGGAGGGGGAAAGACTATGGCTACACCTTC. This translates into CSVEGRGKDYGYTF.